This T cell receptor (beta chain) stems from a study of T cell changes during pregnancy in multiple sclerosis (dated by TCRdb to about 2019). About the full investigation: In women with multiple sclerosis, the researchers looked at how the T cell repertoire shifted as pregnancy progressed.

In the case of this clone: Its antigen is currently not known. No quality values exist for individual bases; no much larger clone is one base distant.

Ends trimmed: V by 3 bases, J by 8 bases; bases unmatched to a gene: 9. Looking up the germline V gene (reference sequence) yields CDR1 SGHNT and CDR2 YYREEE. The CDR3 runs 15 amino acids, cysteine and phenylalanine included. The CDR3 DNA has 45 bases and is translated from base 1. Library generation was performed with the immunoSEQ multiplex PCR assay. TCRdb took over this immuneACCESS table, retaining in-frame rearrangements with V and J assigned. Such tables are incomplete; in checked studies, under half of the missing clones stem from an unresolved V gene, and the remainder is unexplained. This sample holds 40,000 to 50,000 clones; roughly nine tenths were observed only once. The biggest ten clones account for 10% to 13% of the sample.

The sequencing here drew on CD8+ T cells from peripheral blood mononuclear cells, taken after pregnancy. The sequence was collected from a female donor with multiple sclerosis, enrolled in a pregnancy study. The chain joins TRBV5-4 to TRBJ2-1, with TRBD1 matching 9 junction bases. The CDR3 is CASSSRDRAIYEQFF. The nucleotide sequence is TGTGCCAGCAGCTCGCGGGACAGGGCGATATATGAGCAGTTCTTC.